This T cell receptor beta chain derives from a study of blood T cell repertoires in COVID-19. The trim removed 8 bases at V and 6 bases at J, leaving 6 bases unmatched. CDR3 size: 14 residues. Germline V gives CDR1 MNHEY, CDR2 SVGAGI. The table came from immunoSEQ multiplex PCR; TCRdb's copy has only in-frame clones and leaves some out. This sample has about 270,000 clones, with about 87% found just once. The chain joins TRBV6-5 to TRBJ1-4, with TRBD1 matching 10 bases. The sequencing input was PBMCs or T cells enriched from blood (not recorded which). This receptor was obtained from a woman in her forties or fifties who had recovered from COVID-19. The CDR3 DNA sequence: TGTGCCAGCGATGACAGGGGGCGGGATGAAAAACTGTTTTTT. It translates to CASDDRGRDEKLFF.